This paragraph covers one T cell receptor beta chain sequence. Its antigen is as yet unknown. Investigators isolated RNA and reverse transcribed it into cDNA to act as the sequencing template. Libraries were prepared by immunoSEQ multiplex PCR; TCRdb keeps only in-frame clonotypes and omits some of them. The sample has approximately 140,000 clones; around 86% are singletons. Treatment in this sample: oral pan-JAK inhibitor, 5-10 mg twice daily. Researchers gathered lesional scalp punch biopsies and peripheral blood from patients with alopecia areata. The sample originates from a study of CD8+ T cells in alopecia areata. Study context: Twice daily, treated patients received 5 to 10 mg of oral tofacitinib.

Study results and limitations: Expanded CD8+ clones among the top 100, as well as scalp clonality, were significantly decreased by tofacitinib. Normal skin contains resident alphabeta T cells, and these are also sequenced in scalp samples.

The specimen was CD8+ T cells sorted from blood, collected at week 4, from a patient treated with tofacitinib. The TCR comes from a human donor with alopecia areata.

CDR3 loop: CSVIPGTFAYEQYF. CDR3 bases: TGCAGCGTTATACCCGGGACATTCGCCTACGAGCAGTACTTC. J is TRBJ2-7 and V is TRBV29-1; the D gene is possibly TRBD1 (6 bases). Between the trimmed V and J ends, which lost 5 bases and 2 bases, there was a span of 16 bases. The germline CDR1 and CDR2 sequences are SQVTM and ANQGSEA. The CDR3 extends over 14 amino acids.